Presented here are 8 T cell receptor beta chains from one specimen sequenced in a study of T cell changes during pregnancy in multiple sclerosis (dated by TCRdb to the late 2010s). Receptor amplification or capture employed the immunoSEQ multiplex PCR assay. In its TCRdb copy, this immuneACCESS table keeps in-frame sequences only and misses some clones. Where compared with another copy, unresolved V genes explain less than half of these, and the others have no known cause. For this sample the table gives fewer than 40,000 clones, of which roughly nine tenths were detected only once. Jointly, the top ten make up 0.45% to 0.55% of the sample. Specimen: CD4+ T cells from peripheral blood mononuclear cells, collected in the first trimester of pregnancy. The receptors were sampled from a female donor in good health, enrolled as a control in a pregnancy study.

DNA of the CDR3: TGTGCCAGCAGCTTTATTAGAGAGACCCAGTACTTC. It encodes CASSFIRETQYF. The chain couples TRBV11-2 to TRBJ2-5; D remains unclear. Trimming left V 3 bases short and J 4 bases short, with 6 bases between. Germline CDR1 and CDR2: SGHAT and FQNNGV. This CDR3 has 12 residues.

The V and J genes are TRBV5-8 and TRBJ2-1; no reliable D call. In germline, CDR1 is SGHTS, CDR2 YDEGEE. V dropped 0 bases and J dropped 6 bases, with 7 bases sitting between them. This CDR3 contains 13 residues. The CDR3 loop is CASSLVAPNEQFF. CDR3 nucleotide sequence: TGTGCCAGCAGCTTGGTAGCCCCCAATGAGCAGTTCTTC.

The genes are TRBV5-5 and TRBJ2-5, with D possibly TRBD2 on 5 matching bases. The V gene's germline CDR1 is SGHKS and CDR2 YYEKEE (reference sequence). CDR3 size: 16 residues. Trimming pared 4 bases from V and 2 bases from J, leaving 18 bases between. As DNA, the CDR3 is TGTGCCAGCAGCCGCGGATCCGGGGTACAACAAGAGACCCAGTACTTC. Encoded protein: CASSRGSGVQQETQYF.

This clone was seen only a few times. The chain combines TRBV19 with TRBJ1-6; TRBD1 might be the D (5 bases). The ends were cut back, 6 bases at V and 7 bases at J, with 13 bases in the middle. From germline, CDR1 is LNHDA and CDR2 SQIVND (reference sequence). This CDR3 contains 14 residues. CDR3 residues: CASSHSGFNSPLHF. The CDR3 coding sequence is TGTGCCAGTAGCCACTCAGGGTTCAATTCACCCCTCCACTTT.

The chain uses TRBV7-2 and TRBJ2-1; tentative D call: TRBD2 (5 bases). Looked up from germline, CDR1 is SGHTA and CDR2 is FQGNSA. V dropped 1 base and J dropped 8 bases, with 15 bases sitting between them. The CDR3 totals 15 residues. CDR3 nucleotide sequence: TGTGCCAGCAGCTTAGTAGGGAGCACCGTGGATGAGCAGTTCTTC. The encoded protein is CASSLVGSTVDEQFF. The whole variable domain, remainder taken from reference TRBV7-2 and TRBJ2-1, is GAGVSQSPSNKVTEKGKDVELRCDPISGHTALYWYRQSLGQGLEFLIYFQGNSAPDKSGLPSDRFSAERTGGSVSTLTIQRTQQEDSAVYLCASSLVGSTVDEQFFGPGTRLTVL.

V gene TRBV7-3 combines with J gene TRBJ1-2; tentatively, D is TRBD1 (6 bases). CDR1 is SGHTA and CDR2 is FQGTGA in the germline V gene. Trimming stripped 5 bases from V and 4 bases from J, with 17 bases between. The CDR3 has 15 residues. CDR3 DNA: TGTGCCAGCAGCCCACGGGCGGGGGCCTCCTATGGCTACACCTTC. Translation gives CASSPRAGASYGYTF.

V is TRBV19 and J is TRBJ2-1; D is perhaps TRBD2 (5 bases). This CDR3 region has 15 residues. Germline CDR1 LNHDA, CDR2 SQIVND (reference sequence). V was clipped by 2 bases and J by 9 bases, with 17 bases between them. This chain's CDR3 is CASSISILDRFEQFF. Here the CDR3 DNA reads TGTGCCAGTAGTATAAGTATACTAGATAGATTTGAGCAGTTCTTC.

This clone was counted between two and nine times. This chain joins TRBV11-2 and TRBJ1-1; no clear D gene. CDR3 size: 12 residues. Per germline, CDR1 SGHAT and CDR2 FQNNGV. V shed 3 bases and J shed 1 base, with 3 bases lying between them. For the CDR3, the DNA is TGTGCCAGCAGCTTCGGGAACACTGAAGCTTTCTTT. Its protein product is CASSFGNTEAFF.